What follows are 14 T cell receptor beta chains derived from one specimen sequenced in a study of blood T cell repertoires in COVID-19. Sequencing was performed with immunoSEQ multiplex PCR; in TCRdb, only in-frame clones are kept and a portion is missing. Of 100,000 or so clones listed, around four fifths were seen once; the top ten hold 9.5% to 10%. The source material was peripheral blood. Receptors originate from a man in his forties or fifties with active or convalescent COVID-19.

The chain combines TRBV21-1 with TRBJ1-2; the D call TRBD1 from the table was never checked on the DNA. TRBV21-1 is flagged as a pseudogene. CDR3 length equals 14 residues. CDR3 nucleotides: TGTGCCAGCAGCAACGGAGGACAGGGGATCGGCTACACCTTC. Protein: CASSNGGQGIGYTF.

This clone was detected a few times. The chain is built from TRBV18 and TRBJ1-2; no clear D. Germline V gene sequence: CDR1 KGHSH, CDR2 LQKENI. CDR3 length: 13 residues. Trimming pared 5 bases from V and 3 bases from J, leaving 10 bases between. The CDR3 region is CASSAGSDYGYTF. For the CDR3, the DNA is TGTGCCAGCTCAGCGGGGAGCGACTATGGCTACACCTTC. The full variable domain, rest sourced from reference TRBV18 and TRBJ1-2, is NAGVMQNPRHLVRRRGQEARLRCSPMKGHSHVYWYRQLPEEGLKFMVYLQKENIIDESGMPKERFSAEFPKEGPSILRIQQVVRGDSAAYFCASSAGSDYGYTFGSGTRLTVV.

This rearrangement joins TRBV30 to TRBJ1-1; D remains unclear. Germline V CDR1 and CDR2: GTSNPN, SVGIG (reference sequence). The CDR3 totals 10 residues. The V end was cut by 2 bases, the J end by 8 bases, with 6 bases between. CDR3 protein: CAWSLAEAFF. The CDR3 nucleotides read TGTGCCTGGAGTCTGGCCGAAGCTTTCTTT.

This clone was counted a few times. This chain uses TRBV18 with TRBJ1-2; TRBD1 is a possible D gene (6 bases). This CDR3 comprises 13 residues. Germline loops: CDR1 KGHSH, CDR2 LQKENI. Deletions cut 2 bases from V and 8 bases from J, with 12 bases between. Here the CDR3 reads CASSPDRREGYTF. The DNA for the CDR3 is TGTGCCAGCTCACCAGACAGGAGAGAGGGCTACACCTTC.

DNA for the CDR3: TGTGCCAGCAGCGTAGCTAGCGGGGGCACCGGGGAGCTGTTTTTT. This encodes CASSVASGGTGELFF. This chain joins TRBV9 and TRBJ2-2; TRBD2 agrees at 10 bases. CDR1 is SGDLS, CDR2 YYNGEE, per germline. This CDR3 is 15 amino acids long. The J segment lost 4 bases and the V segment lost 0 bases, leaving 0 bases of the junction unmatched. Using reference TRBV9 and TRBJ2-2 for the parts outside the CDR3, the full variable domain is DSGVTQTPKHLITATGQRVTLRCSPRSGDLSVYWYQQSLDQGLQFLIQYYNGEERAKGNILERFSAQQFPDLHSELNLSSLELGDSALYFCASSVASGGTGELFFGEGSRLTVL.

The CDR3 DNA follows: TGTGCCAGCAGCCAAGTTAGGGGACAGGGAGGAAATAGCAATCAGCCCCAGCATTTT. Its protein product is CASSQVRGQGGNSNQPQHF. V gene TRBV3-1 (or the pseudogene TRBV3-2) combines with J gene TRBJ1-5, with TRBD1 matching 9 bases. Germline V gene lookup returns CDR1 LGHDT and CDR2 YNNKEL (reference sequence). J was trimmed by 0 bases and V by 1 base; bases with no gene match: 10. The CDR3 spans 19 residues.

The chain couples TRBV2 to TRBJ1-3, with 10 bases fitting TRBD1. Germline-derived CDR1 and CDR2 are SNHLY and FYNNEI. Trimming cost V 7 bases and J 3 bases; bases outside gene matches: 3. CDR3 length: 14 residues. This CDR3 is CASKDRGLGNTIYF. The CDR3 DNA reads TGTGCCAGCAAAGACAGGGGGCTTGGAAACACCATATATTTT.

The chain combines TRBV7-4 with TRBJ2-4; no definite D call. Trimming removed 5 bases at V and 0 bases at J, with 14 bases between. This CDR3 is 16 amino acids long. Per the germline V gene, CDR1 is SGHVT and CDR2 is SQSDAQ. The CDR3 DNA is TGTGCCAGCAGCGCAGCGCTCACCCTAGCCAAAAACATTCAGTACTTC. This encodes CASSAALTLAKNIQYF.

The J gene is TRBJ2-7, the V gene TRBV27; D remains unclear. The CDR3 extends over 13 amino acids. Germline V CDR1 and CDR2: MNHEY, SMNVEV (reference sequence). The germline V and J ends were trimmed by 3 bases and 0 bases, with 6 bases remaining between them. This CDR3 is CASSLKSSYEQYF. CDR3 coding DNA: TGTGCCAGCAGTTTGAAGAGCTCCTACGAGCAGTACTTC.

CDR3 nucleotide sequence: TGTGCCATCAGTGGTGGATGGGCTTTGAACACTGAAGCTTTCTTT. As protein: CAISGGWALNTEAFF. This chain uses TRBV10-3 with TRBJ1-1; D unclear. Germline V CDR1 and CDR2: ENHRY, SYGVKD. Trimming shortened V by 4 bases and J by 0 bases, and 12 bases separated the two germline ends. There are 15 residues in the CDR3.

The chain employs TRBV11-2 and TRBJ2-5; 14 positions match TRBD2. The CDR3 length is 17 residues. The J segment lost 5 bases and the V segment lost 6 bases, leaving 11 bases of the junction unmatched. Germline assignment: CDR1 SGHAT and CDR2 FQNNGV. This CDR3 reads CASSIGTSGGMGETQYF. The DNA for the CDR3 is TGTGCCAGCAGTATTGGGACTAGCGGGGGCATGGGCGAGACCCAGTACTTC.

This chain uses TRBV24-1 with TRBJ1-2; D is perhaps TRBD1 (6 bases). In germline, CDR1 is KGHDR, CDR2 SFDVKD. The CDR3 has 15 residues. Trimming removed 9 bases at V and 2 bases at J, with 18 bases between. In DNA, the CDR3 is TGTGCCACCGCTAACGAGGGGGTAAGGAACTATGGCTACACCTTC. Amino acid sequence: CATANEGVRNYGYTF.

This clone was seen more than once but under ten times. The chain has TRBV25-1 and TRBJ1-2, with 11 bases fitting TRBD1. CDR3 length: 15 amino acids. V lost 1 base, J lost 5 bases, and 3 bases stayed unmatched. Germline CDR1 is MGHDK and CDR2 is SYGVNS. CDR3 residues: CASSELGQGAYGYTF. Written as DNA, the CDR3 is TGTGCCAGCAGTGAATTAGGACAGGGGGCTTATGGCTACACCTTC.

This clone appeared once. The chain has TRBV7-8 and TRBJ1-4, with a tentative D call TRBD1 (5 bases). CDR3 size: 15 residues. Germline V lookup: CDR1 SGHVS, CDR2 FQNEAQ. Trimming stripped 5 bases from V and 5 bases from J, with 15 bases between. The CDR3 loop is CASSRMPGGNEKLFF. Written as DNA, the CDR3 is TGTGCCAGCAGCCGTATGCCCGGGGGGAATGAAAAACTGTTTTTT.